Shown below are 17 T cell receptor beta chains from a single sample sequenced in a study of CD8 T cells in ankylosing spondylitis. MiXCR, applied by TCRdb to the 5' RACE reads, yields one record per CDR3 protein. There are around 480,000 distinct CDR3 sequences in the sample; roughly 18% occur only once, and 1% lies in the top ten. Findings of the study overall: For ankylosing spondylitis blood, a TCR beta motif of about eight highly homologous variants appeared characteristic.

For these receptors, no antigen is known. Material for sequencing was blood, either unsorted or a sorted T cell fraction (not recorded which). These receptors came from a male donor with ankylosing spondylitis.

The sample holds a few counts of this clonotype. The chain employs TRBV10-3 and TRBJ2-5, with D possibly being TRBD1 (6 bases). V shed 6 bases and J shed 4 bases, with 18 bases lying between them. The CDR3 sequence is 15 residues long. Germline assignment: CDR1 ENHRY and CDR2 SYGVKD. CDR3 amino acids: CAISRGQQTGETQYF. Here the CDR3 DNA reads TGTGCCATCAGCCGAGGACAGCAGACAGGAGAGACCCAGTACTTC.

The V call is TRBV2, the J call TRBJ2-3; TRBD2 matches at 13 bases. J lost 2 bases, V lost 6 bases, and 5 bases had no gene match. The CDR3 totals 16 residues. Germline assignment: CDR1 SNHLY and CDR2 FYNNEI. In DNA form, the CDR3 reads TGTGCCAGCAGAACGGGACTAGCGGGGTCCACAGATACGCAGTATTTT. Amino acid sequence: CASRTGLAGSTDTQYF.

The CDR3 DNA is TGTGCCAGCAGCCAGGACAGGATGTCCACTGAAGCTTTCTTT. Protein product: CASSQDRMSTEAFF. The chain carries TRBV3-1 and TRBJ1-1; 7 nucleotides line up with TRBD1. V dropped 3 bases and J dropped 4; count of bases not matched to a gene: 5. The germline gives CDR1 LGHDT, CDR2 YNNKEL (reference sequence). This CDR3 is built from 14 residues. Using reference TRBV3-1 and TRBJ1-1 for the parts outside the CDR3, the full variable domain is DTAVSQTPKYLVTQMGNDKSIKCEQNLGHDTMYWYKQDSKKFLKIMFSYNNKELIINETVPNRFSPKSPDKAHLNLHINSLELGDSAVYFCASSQDRMSTEAFFGQGTRLTVV.

CDR3: CASSVEGGRQPQHF. The DNA for the CDR3 is TGTGCCAGCAGCGTAGAAGGCGGGCGTCAGCCCCAGCATTTT. V usage is TRBV9 and J usage is TRBJ1-5; unclear D gene. This CDR3 region has 14 residues. Trimming pared 0 bases from V and 6 bases from J, leaving 10 bases between. Germline V gene lookup returns CDR1 SGDLS and CDR2 YYNGEE.

This clonotype was seen more than once but under ten times. This sequence joins TRBV28 and TRBJ2-3; the match to TRBD2 covers 7 bases. The germline V gene encodes CDR1 MDHEN and CDR2 SYDVKM. The CDR3 loop spans 15 amino acids. The trim removed 7 bases at V and 5 bases at J, leaving 12 bases unmatched. CDR3 bases: TGTGCCAGCAATAATGAGGCTAGCGGCCTAGATACGCAGTATTTT. Translation: CASNNEASGLDTQYF.

This chain links TRBV5-1 with TRBJ1-2; D not resolved. CDR3 length: 14 residues. Germline V CDR1 and CDR2: SGHRS, YFSETQ. V shed 0 bases and J shed 7 bases, with 13 bases lying between them. The CDR3 region is CASSLASGDGGYTF. The CDR3 DNA reads as TGCGCCAGCAGCTTGGCGTCAGGCGACGGTGGCTACACCTTC.

The V and J genes are TRBV20-1 and TRBJ2-7; 9 nucleotides agree with TRBD2. The CDR3 runs 14 residues. The V gene end was trimmed by 7 bases and the J gene end by 2 bases; junction bases not matched to a gene: 9. Germline V gives CDR1 DFQATT, CDR2 SNEGSKA (reference sequence). The CDR3 nucleotides read TGCAGTGTTCGTAGCGGGAGTGCCCCCTACGAGCAGTACTTC. Its protein is CSVRSGSAPYEQYF.

This clonotype has just a few counts. V usage is TRBV3-1 and J usage is TRBJ2-5; 7 bases agree with TRBD1. Germline V gene lookup returns CDR1 LGHDT and CDR2 YNNKEL (reference sequence). V lost 3 bases and J lost 1; bases outside the gene matches: 14. The CDR3 has 18 amino acids. Written as DNA, the CDR3 is TGTGCCAGCAGCCAGCTTTCGACAGGGCGATCCTCCCAAGAGACCCAGTACTTC. Its translation is CASSQLSTGRSSQETQYF.

This clonotype has more than one count but fewer than ten. The chain is built from TRBV20-1 and TRBJ1-5; TRBD1 aligns across 7 bases. The CDR3 spans 14 residues. After removal of 2 bases from V and 6 bases from J, the junction contained 7 bases not matched to a gene. The germline V gene has CDR1 DFQATT and CDR2 SNEGSKA (reference sequence). The DNA for the CDR3 is TGCAGTGCTAGATCCGGGACAGCGGCTCAGCCCCAGCATTTT. Its translation is CSARSGTAAQPQHF.

This clonotype has a handful of counts. The chain uses TRBV20-1 and TRBJ2-7; D may correspond to TRBD1 or TRBD2 (5 bases each). V dropped 3 bases and J dropped 1 base, with 22 bases sitting between them. There are 17 residues in the CDR3. Germline CDR1 is DFQATT and CDR2 is SNEGSKA (reference sequence). This chain's CDR3 is CSASAPTGDRLSYEQYF. The CDR3 region has the DNA TGCAGTGCTAGCGCTCCGACCGGGGACCGATTATCCTACGAGCAGTACTTC.

This chain links TRBV20-1 with TRBJ2-5; 8 bases match TRBD2. The ends lost 6 bases at V and 5 bases at J; junction bases unmatched: 8. The CDR3 is 13 residues long. Germline-derived CDR1 and CDR2 are DFQATT and SNEGSKA (reference sequence). CDR3 DNA: TGCAGTGCCGGAAGCGGGGGTCGGGAGACCCAGTACTTC. It specifies CSAGSGGRETQYF.

This chain joins TRBV12-3 or TRBV12-4 and TRBJ2-7, with 13 bases aligning to TRBD2. CDR3 length: 15 residues. V lost 6 bases, J lost 6 bases, and 8 bases stayed unmatched. In DNA, the CDR3 is TGTGCCAGCAGCCCTACTAGCGGGAGGGCTTCCGAGCAGTACTTC. Amino acids: CASSPTSGRASEQYF.

CDR3 in amino acids: CAWSTTVGEAFF. The CDR3 DNA sequence: TGTGCCTGGAGTACTACAGTAGGTGAAGCTTTCTTT. The rearrangement joins TRBV30 to TRBJ1-1; D is unresolved. Germline CDR1 reads GTSNPN; CDR2 reads SVGIG (reference sequence). With 2 bases removed from V and 7 bases from J, the gap between germline ends came to 11 bases. This CDR3 spans 12 amino acids.

V usage is TRBV9 and J usage is TRBJ1-3; D remains ambiguous. The CDR3 contains 17 residues. Trimming removed 0 bases at V and 0 bases at J, with 13 bases between. In germline, CDR1 is SGDLS, CDR2 YYNGEE. This chain's CDR3 is CASSVGGGPVSGNTIYF. The CDR3 region has the DNA TGTGCCAGCAGCGTAGGCGGAGGGCCAGTCTCTGGAAACACCATATATTTT.

V usage is TRBV20-1 and J usage is TRBJ2-7; 12 bases match TRBD2. Germline CDR1 is DFQATT and CDR2 is SNEGSKA (reference sequence). This CDR3 spans 13 amino acids. V was pared by 7 bases and J by 1 base, with 2 bases of the junction left unmatched. The CDR3 region is CSEGTSGSYEQYF. In DNA, the CDR3 is TGCAGTGAAGGGACTAGCGGGTCCTACGAGCAGTACTTC.

The rearrangement uses TRBV7-6 and TRBJ2-3; no definite D call. The CDR3 loop spans 12 amino acids. Trimming cost V 0 bases and J 8 bases, with 6 bases left between them. Germline-derived CDR1 and CDR2 are SGHVS and FNYEAQ. The CDR3 here is CASSLALGTQYF. The CDR3 DNA reads TGTGCCAGCAGCTTAGCGCTGGGTACGCAGTATTTT.

For this clonotype: An end of the junction does not agree with germline; a read error may underlie this. The chain links TRBV7-7 to TRBJ2-2, with 9 bases aligning to TRBD2. The CDR3 loop spans 17 amino acids. Germline values: CDR1 SSHAT, CDR2 FNYEAQ (reference sequence). DNA for the CDR3: TGTGCTAGCAGCATCAGTCTAGCGGGGTTTGACACCGGGGAGCTGTTTTTT. Translation gives CASSISLAGFDTGELFF.